Shown below are 19 T cell receptor beta chains from a single sample sequenced in a study of regulatory T cells in long-lasting Graves disease. This sample's time point: newly diagnosed GD, antithyroid drugs for less than 3 months. With RNA extracted from PBMCs as input, the TCR library was made. iRepertoire HTBI primers and Arm-PCR of CDR3 regions built TCR beta libraries. TCRdb re-analysed the multiplex PCR reads in MiXCR, keeping a single row per CDR3 protein. The sample includes 350,000 to 450,000 distinct CDR3 sequences, 10% to 15% of them seen just once. This same sample was also taken into another study, of T cells in Graves' hyperthyroidism and ophthalmopathy.

The sequences come from peripheral blood mononuclear cells (PBMCs), collected at new diagnosis, from a patient treated with antithyroid drugs. The origin of the receptors is a woman between 18 and 29 years old with Graves disease.

This clonotype was detected ten times or more. V is TRBV25-1 and J is TRBJ2-2; 7 bases align to TRBD2. J was trimmed by 7 bases and V by 1 base; bases with no gene match: 6. The CDR3 has 15 residues. Germline CDR1 is MGHDK and CDR2 is SYGVNS. The CDR3 region has the DNA TGTGCCAGCAGTGAATGGAACGGGGGGAACGGGGAGCTGTTTTTT. This translates into CASSEWNGGNGELFF.

Notes on this clonotype: This could be a read error, since a much larger clone is one nucleotide away. V is TRBV29-1 and J is TRBJ2-7; 10 positions match TRBD1. Per the germline V gene, CDR1 is SQVTM and CDR2 is ANQGSEA. The CDR3 contains 16 residues. CDR3 DNA sequence: TGCAGCGTGGCAGACTCCGGGACAGGGGACTCCTGCGAGCAGTACTTC. Translated, it gives CSVADSGTGDSCEQYF.

This clonotype has ten or more counts. The chain combines TRBV3-1 with TRBJ2-1; D not resolved. This CDR3 has 14 amino acids. Trimming left V 2 bases short and J 5 bases short, with 10 bases between. Germline V gene data show CDR1 as LGHDT and CDR2 as YNNKEL (reference sequence). The CDR3 sequence is CASSQSGGNNEQFF. The CDR3 nucleotides are TGTGCCAGCAGCCAATCAGGCGGAAACAATGAGCAGTTCTTC.

J is TRBJ2-3 and V is TRBV20-1; tentative D call: TRBD2 (6 bases). The germline V gene encodes CDR1 DFQATT and CDR2 SNEGSKA (reference sequence). Trimming shortened V by 3 bases and J by 0 bases, and 10 bases separated the two germline ends. The CDR3 extends over 14 amino acids. The CDR3 region is CSARKRASTDTQYF. CDR3 nucleotide sequence: TGCAGTGCTAGGAAGCGGGCGAGCACAGATACGCAGTATTTT.

V is TRBV7-2 and J is TRBJ2-1, with a tentative D call TRBD2 (5 bases). The CDR3 is 15 amino acids. Trimming shortened V by 6 bases and J by 10 bases, and 22 bases separated the two germline ends. CDR1 is SGHTA and CDR2 is FQGNSA in the germline V gene. The CDR3 reads CASSLRMGGRYEQFF. CDR3 nucleotide sequence: TGTGCCAGCAGTTTAAGGATGGGTGGGAGATACGAGCAGTTCTTC.

This clonotype was observed at least ten times. The chain has TRBV6-1 and TRBJ1-5; D remains ambiguous. CDR1 and CDR2 (germline): MNHNS, SASEGT. V lost 8 bases and J lost 0, with 11 bases in between. This CDR3 has 14 residues. The chain's CDR3 is CASSGSYSNQPQHF. CDR3 coding DNA: TGTGCCAGCTCTGGCAGTTATAGCAATCAGCCCCAGCATTTT.

This clonotype appeared many times. This rearrangement joins TRBV7-2 to TRBJ2-3; 11 bases agree with TRBD2. J was trimmed by 6 bases and V by 2 bases; bases with no gene match: 4. CDR3 size: 15 residues. Germline lookup yields CDR1 SGHTA and CDR2 FQGNSA. CDR3 residues: CASSLLAGGVDTQYF. The CDR3 coding sequence is TGTGCCAGCAGCTTACTAGCGGGAGGTGTTGATACGCAGTATTTT. The variable domain in full, with the rest retrieved from reference TRBV7-2 and TRBJ2-3, is GAGVSQSPSNKVTEKGKDVELRCDPISGHTALYWYRQSLGQGLEFLIYFQGNSAPDKSGLPSDRFSAERTGGSVSTLTIQRTQQEDSAVYLCASSLLAGGVDTQYFGPGTRLTVL.

Ten or more counts support this clonotype. The chain links TRBV19 to TRBJ1-1, with 7 nucleotides matching TRBD1. The length of the CDR3 is 12 residues. Germline lookup yields CDR1 LNHDA and CDR2 SQIVND (reference sequence). V lost 5 bases to trimming and J lost 7 bases; unmatched junction nucleotides: 4. The CDR3 protein is CASSGDSREAFF. The CDR3 DNA is TGTGCCAGTAGTGGGGACAGCCGTGAAGCTTTCTTT. The full variable domain, rest sourced from reference TRBV19 and TRBJ1-1, is DGGITQSPKYLFRKEGQNVTLSCEQNLNHDAMYWYRQDPGQGLRLIYYSQIVNDFQKGDIAEGYSVSREKKESFPLTVTSAQKNPTAFYLCASSGDSREAFFGQGTRLTVV.

The sample holds many counts of this clonotype. This chain links TRBV25-1 with TRBJ2-1; D may be TRBD1 (6 bases). Trimming removed 6 bases from V and 2 bases from J, with 23 bases in between. Germline V lookup: CDR1 MGHDK, CDR2 SYGVNS. CDR3 size: 18 residues. The DNA of the CDR3 is TGTGCCAGCAGGGGCACAGGGATTTTTGCCCGACCCTACAATGAGCAGTTCTTC. Protein sequence: CASRGTGIFARPYNEQFF.

The chain couples TRBV6-5 to TRBJ2-3, with 10 bases lining up with TRBD2. Looked up from germline, CDR1 is MNHEY and CDR2 is SVGAGI. The CDR3 consists of 16 residues. V shed 0 bases, J shed 6 bases, and the junction held 6 bases outside the gene matches. The CDR3, as DNA: TGTGCCAGCAGTTACTCGCCGGCTAGCGGGGGTGATACGCAGTATTTT. Translating it yields CASSYSPASGGDTQYF.

A remark on this clonotype: A clone one base away is much larger, so this may be a read error. The rearrangement joins TRBV2 to TRBJ1-1; TRBD1 matches 8 bases. Germline trimming cut 8 bases from V and 5 bases from J; bases unmatched to any gene: 13. Germline CDR1 SNHLY, CDR2 FYNNEI. The CDR3 runs 15 residues. In DNA, the CDR3 is TGTGCCAGCCACACAACAGGGGGAGAAAGGACTGAAGCTTTCTTT. Translating gives CASHTTGGERTEAFF.

This clonotype was counted a few times. The chain links TRBV19 to TRBJ1-2; D is unresolved. The CDR3 spans 12 residues. Trimming cost V 9 bases and J 3 bases, with 11 bases left between them. The germline CDR1 and CDR2 sequences are LNHDA and SQIVND (reference sequence). The CDR3 protein is CASRPSDYGYTF. In nucleotides, the CDR3 is TGTGCCAGCAGACCGTCCGACTATGGCTACACCTTC.

This chain connects TRBV11-1 to TRBJ2-7; no clear D. Germline assignment: CDR1 SGHAT and CDR2 FQDESV (reference sequence). This CDR3 is built from 13 residues. The V gene lost 4 bases and the J gene lost 4 bases, with 11 bases spanning the gap. CDR3: CASSSSLGYEQYV. CDR3 in DNA: TGTGCCAGCAGCTCCTCCCTCGGGTACGAGCAGTACGTC.

This clonotype was seen many times. The chain combines TRBV2 with TRBJ1-2, with D unclear. Between the trimmed V and J ends, which lost 1 base and 4 bases, there was a span of 13 bases. The germline CDR1 and CDR2 sequences are SNHLY and FYNNEI. The CDR3 length is 15 residues. This CDR3 is CASSEEEDFTYGYTF. CDR3 nucleotide sequence: TGTGCCAGCAGTGAAGAGGAGGATTTCACCTATGGCTACACCTTC. The entire variable domain, with the rest obtained from reference TRBV2 and TRBJ1-2, is as follows: EPEVTQTPSHQVTQMGQEVILRCVPISNHLYFYWYRQILGQKVEFLVSFYNNEISEKSEIFDDQFSVERPDGSNFTLKIRSTKLEDSAMYFCASSEEEDFTYGYTFGSGTRLTVV.

This clonotype was recorded at least ten times. This rearrangement joins TRBV18 to TRBJ2-1; 7 bases fit TRBD1. The germline gives CDR1 KGHSH, CDR2 LQKENI. The trim removed 0 bases at V and 6 bases at J, leaving 5 bases unmatched. The CDR3 is made up of 15 amino acids. The CDR3 loop is CASSPPATGSNEQFF. CDR3 sequence (DNA): TGTGCCAGCTCACCACCCGCGACAGGGAGCAATGAGCAGTTCTTC.

In this sample, this clonotype turned up many times. This chain connects TRBV24-1 to TRBJ2-3; 9 bases are shared with TRBD2. The CDR3 is 15 amino acids. Per germline, CDR1 KGHDR and CDR2 SFDVKD. Losses at the gene ends were 8 bases for V and 3 bases for J; bases not matched to a gene: 8. CDR3 DNA: TGTGCCACCATCGATAGCGGGAGTTCAACAGATACGCAGTATTTT. Translated, it gives CATIDSGSSTDTQYF.

Ten or more counts support this clonotype. This chain uses TRBV11-2 with TRBJ2-1; a weak D match, TRBD1 (5 bases). The CDR3 extends over 15 amino acids. The V end was cut by 2 bases, the J end by 0 bases, with 8 bases between. The germline gives CDR1 SGHAT, CDR2 FQNNGV. This chain's CDR3 is CASSLSDSSYNEQFF. DNA for the CDR3: TGTGCCAGCAGCTTATCCGACAGCTCCTACAATGAGCAGTTCTTC. The complete variable domain, with remaining parts taken from reference TRBV11-2 and TRBJ2-1, reads EAGVAQSPRYKIIEKRQSVAFWCNPISGHATLYWYQQILGQGPKLLIQFQNNGVVDDSQLPKDRFSAERLKGVDSTLKIQPAKLEDSAVYLCASSLSDSSYNEQFFGPGTRLTVL.

This clonotype appeared many times. This chain joins TRBV2 and TRBJ2-2; D remains unclear. The CDR3 extends over 13 amino acids. V was trimmed by 4 bases and J by 1 base, leaving 4 bases between them. Germline CDR1 reads SNHLY; CDR2 reads FYNNEI. The CDR3 spells CASSVGNTGELFF. CDR3 nucleotide sequence: TGTGCCAGCAGTGTGGGGAACACCGGGGAGCTGTTTTTT.

This clonotype came up many times. As DNA, the CDR3 is TGTGCCAGCAGTTTATTGGAGACTGAAGCTTTCTTT. Translation: CASSLLETEAFF. This rearrangement joins TRBV28 to TRBJ1-1; D ambiguous. The CDR3 is 12 residues long. The V and J ends lost 1 base and 5 bases respectively, with 5 bases between them. Germline CDR1 MDHEN, CDR2 SYDVKM.